The source of this T cell receptor beta chain is a study of regulatory T cells in long-lasting Graves disease. Study-wide points: The study found TRBV28, TRBJ1-2 and TRBJ2-5 favored in persistent disease.

Noted time point: newly diagnosed GD, antithyroid drugs for less than 3 months. After RNA was extracted from PBMCs, the TCR library was made from it. Graves' disease diagnoses used American Thyroid Association guidelines. Combining iRepertoire HTBI primers with Arm-PCR of CDR3 regions, the authors built TCR beta libraries. TCRdb re-derived calls from the multiplex PCR reads in MiXCR, one entry per CDR3 protein. The sample has 500,000 to 700,000 distinct CDR3 sequences, about 15% seen once. The table lists this clonotype with a few counts. The antigen is unknown. This CDR3 has 16 amino acids. Trimming took off 0 bases at V and 4 bases at J, with 11 bases between the two ends. Germline V gives CDR1 SGHNT, CDR2 YYREEE (reference sequence). The sample was also reused in another study, on T cells in Graves' hyperthyroidism and ophthalmopathy. Per that paper: Blood held most thyroid clonotypes expanded above 0.001 frequency. In the analysis, a 13 V-J model separated ophthalmopathy from stable hyperthyroidism.

This sequence was found in a woman in her thirties with Graves disease. This sequence joins TRBV5-4 and TRBJ2-6; D gene unclear. The sample consisted of peripheral blood mononuclear cells (PBMCs), taken at new diagnosis, from a patient treated with antithyroid drugs. This chain's CDR3 is CASSLGPGTGANVLTF. The CDR3 coding sequence is TGTGCCAGCAGCTTGGGTCCGGGTACCGGGGCCAACGTCCTGACTTTC.